Described below is a single T cell receptor beta chain sequence and its context. This record belongs to a study of CD8+ T cells in alopecia areata. Sample treatment: oral pan-JAK inhibitor, 5-10 mg twice daily. Following RNA extraction, reverse transcription yielded cDNA that acted as the sequencing template. Libraries were prepared by immunoSEQ multiplex PCR; TCRdb keeps only in-frame clonotypes and omits some of them. The sample lists about 160,000 clones, about two thirds occurring once. The CDR3 has 13 amino acids. The V and J ends lost 6 bases and 2 bases respectively, with 13 bases between them. Germline V gene lookup returns CDR1 SQVTM and CDR2 ANQGSEA.

The J gene is TRBJ1-2, the V gene TRBV29-1; TRBD1 is a possible D gene (6 bases). The sequencing used CD4+ T cells sorted from blood, collected at week 4, from a patient treated with tofacitinib. The sequence derives from a human donor with alopecia areata. The CDR3 region has the DNA TGCAGCGTCACGAAACAGGGAAACTATGGCTACACCTTC. Its translation: CSVTKQGNYGYTF.